This is a list of T cell receptor beta chains from one sample in a study of response to subunit inactivated influenza vaccine. From the RT-PCR reads, TCRdb called clonotypes with MiXCR, one entry per CDR3 protein. Among hundreds of thousands of distinct CDR3 sequences listed, 11% to 15% were seen once. The sample was PBMCs from blood, taken 14 to 15 days before vaccination. These receptor sequences come from a middle-aged man who received an inactivated influenza vaccine. Each CDR3 is given with its conserved first and last residue. The D gene is left open where the match is weak. Size is stated for part of the rows, as once, few or many counts, or as a class when the clone is expanded.

V gene	J gene	clone size	D gene	CDR3 DNA	CDR3 protein
TRBV12-3/TRBV12-4	TRBJ2-2	-	-	TGTGCCAGCCTTTTTCAGGGGAACACCGGGGAGCTGTTTTTT	CASLFQGNTGELFF
TRBV7-3	TRBJ2-2	few	-	TGTGCCAGCAGCTCTCAGGCCAACACCGGGGAGCTGTTTTTT	CASSSQANTGELFF
TRBV18	TRBJ2-5	-	-	TGTGCCAGCTCCCATTCACGAGAGACCCAGTACTTC	CASSHSRETQYF
TRBV18	TRBJ2-5	-	-	TGTGCCAGCTCGCCCGGACAGACACAAGAGACCCAGTACTTC	CASSPGQTQETQYF
TRBV12-3/TRBV12-4	TRBJ1-4	many	TRBD1	TGTGCCAGTACGACAGGGCAGGGTGAAAAACTGTTTTTT	CASTTGQGEKLFF
TRBV28	TRBJ2-7	few	-	TGTGCCAGCAGTTTAATAACCTCCTACGAGCAGTACTTC	CASSLITSYEQYF
TRBV6-6	TRBJ2-3	-	-	TGTGCCAGCAGCCAGGGACTCCTTGATACGCAGTATTTT	CASSQGLLDTQYF
TRBV7-6	TRBJ2-6	-	-	TGTGCCAGCAGCTTAGCGAATCCGTCTGGGGCCAACGTCCTGACTTTC	CASSLANPSGANVLTF
TRBV28	TRBJ2-1	-	-	TGTGCCAGCAGAGCCGTGGAGGGCCTCAATGAGCAGTTCTTC	CASRAVEGLNEQFF
TRBV10-3	TRBJ2-1	few	TRBD1	TGTGCCATCAGTGAGGGACAGGGCTACAATGAGCAGTTCTTC	CAISEGQGYNEQFF
TRBV15	TRBJ2-1	few	-	TGTGCCACCAGCAGAGCACGGACAGTCTACAATGAGCAGTTCTTC	CATSRARTVYNEQFF
TRBV4-3	TRBJ2-3	many	TRBD2	TGTGCCAGCAGCCAAGGACTAGCGGGCACAGATACGCAGTATTTT	CASSQGLAGTDTQYF
TRBV20-1	TRBJ2-1	-	TRBD2	TGCAGTGCTCCCCGGACTAGCGGGAGTAATGAGCAGTTCTTC	CSAPRTSGSNEQFF
TRBV20-1	TRBJ1-2	-	TRBD1	TGCAGTGCTACTGCCGCGGGGACAGGGGGAATAATAGCATCGGGCTACACCTTC	CSATAAGTGGIIASGYTF
TRBV15	TRBJ1-5	-	-	TGTGCCACCAGCGCTCGGGGAAGTTATAGCAATCAGCCCCAGCATTTT	CATSARGSYSNQPQHF
TRBV12-3/TRBV12-4	TRBJ1-6	-	-	TGTGCCAGCAGTTCCGAGCCCCAAGGGTCACCCCTCCACTTT	CASSSEPQGSPLHF
TRBV12-5	TRBJ2-3	-	TRBD2	TGTGCTAGTGGGAAAAGCGGGAGTACAGATACGCAGTATTTT	CASGKSGSTDTQYF
TRBV5-1	TRBJ2-3	-	-	TGCGCCAGCAGCTTTGGGTCAGTCAGCACAGATACGCAGTATTTT	CASSFGSVSTDTQYF
TRBV7-9	TRBJ2-1	few	-	TGTGCCAGCAGCTGGCCCGTCTGGGGAGATGTTGTCAATGAGCAGTTCTTC	CASSWPVWGDVVNEQFF
TRBV15	TRBJ2-3	few	-	TGTGCCACCAGCAGAGTTCGGGACAGCACAGATACGCAGTATTTT	CATSRVRDSTDTQYF
TRBV5-1	TRBJ2-4	-	-	TGCGCCAGCAGCTTGGGTGGGGGGGACAGGTACATTCAGTACTTC	CASSLGGGDRYIQYF
TRBV5-1	TRBJ2-7	many	TRBD1	TGCGCCAGCAGCTTAAGAGGTGGGACAGTCTCAACGGGGGAGCAGTACTTC	CASSLRGGTVSTGEQYF
TRBV20-1	TRBJ2-1	-	TRBD2	TGCAGTGCTTCGCTCGCGGGGGTCGATGAGCAGTTCTTC	CSASLAGVDEQFF
TRBV15	TRBJ2-1	few	TRBD2	TGTGCCACCAGCAGAGATCCTAGCGGGAAGAATGAGCAGTTCTTC	CATSRDPSGKNEQFF
TRBV4-1	TRBJ2-3	many	-	TGCGCCAGCAGCCAAGATTCTAGTTACACAGATACGCAGTATTTT	CASSQDSSYTDTQYF
TRBV6-1	TRBJ1-1	-	-	TGTGCCAGCAGTGAAAGGGGAAAATTCACTGAAGCTTTCTTT	CASSERGKFTEAFF
TRBV5-1	TRBJ2-5	many	-	TGCGCCAGCAGCTTGGCCGAAGGGATCCAAGAGACCCAGTACTTC	CASSLAEGIQETQYF
TRBV10-3	TRBJ1-1	-	TRBD1	TGTGCCACCAGCCCGGGACAGGGGGCAGGAGCTTTCTTT	CATSPGQGAGAFF
TRBV28	TRBJ2-1	few	-	TGTGCCAGCAGTTTCAGAAACCGCGCCGTAGACAATGAGCAGTTCTTC	CASSFRNRAVDNEQFF
TRBV9	TRBJ2-3	-	TRBD2	TGTGCCAGCAGCGTAACGGCTAGCGGACCCACAGATACGCAGTATTTT	CASSVTASGPTDTQYF
TRBV3-1	TRBJ2-2	-	TRBD2	TGTGCCAGCAGCCAAGAGGGGAGCGGGACGAACACCGGGGAGCTGTTTTTT	CASSQEGSGTNTGELFF
TRBV12-3/TRBV12-4	TRBJ2-3	-	-	TGTGCCAGCAGTGTACGGGGATTAGATACGCAGTATTTT	CASSVRGLDTQYF
TRBV27	TRBJ2-1	few	TRBD1	TGTGCCAGCAGTTTGGAAACAGGGGGTGGCAATGAGCAGTTCTTC	CASSLETGGGNEQFF
TRBV20-1	TRBJ1-5	-	-	TGCAGTGCTAGAGGAGAAGGGGACCAGCCCCAGCATTTT	CSARGEGDQPQHF
TRBV9	TRBJ2-1	-	-	TGTACCAGCAGCGTAACCGGGTCCAATGTGCAGTTCTTC	CTSSVTGSNVQFF
TRBV7-6	TRBJ2-7	-	TRBD1	TGTGCCAGCAGTTCTTTGACAGGGACCTACGAGCAGTACTTC	CASSSLTGTYEQYF
TRBV5-1	TRBJ2-1	once	TRBD1	TGCGCCAGCAGCCTGACAGGGGGGGTCCCCTACAATGAGCAGTTCTTC	CASSLTGGVPYNEQFF
TRBV3-1	TRBJ1-2	-	-	TGTGCCAGCAGCCGGGGGGCTCGTGGCTACACCTTC	CASSRGARGYTF
TRBV4-3	TRBJ2-7	few	-	TGCGCCAGCAGCCAAGATTGGGCCTACGAGCAGTACTTC	CASSQDWAYEQYF
TRBV5-1	TRBJ2-7	-	-	TGCGCCAGCAGCCCGGGGGCCCACGAGCAGTACTTC	CASSPGAHEQYF
TRBV7-2	TRBJ2-3	few	TRBD2	TGTGCCAGCAGCCCCAGCGGGAAAGGAGATACGCAGTATTTT	CASSPSGKGDTQYF
TRBV12-3/TRBV12-4	TRBJ2-3	few	-	TGTGCCAGCACGGGCTGGCAAAGCACAGATACGCAGTATTTT	CASTGWQSTDTQYF
TRBV6-2/TRBV6-3	TRBJ1-2	few	-	TGTGCCAGCAGTTACCCCACAGAGTATGGCTACACCTTC	CASSYPTEYGYTF
TRBV30	TRBJ2-7	-	-	TGTGCCTGGAGTGTAGGTCTGGGCATCTACGAGCAGTACTTC	CAWSVGLGIYEQYF
TRBV4-1	TRBJ2-7	few	-	TGCGCCAGCAGCCAAGATGGGGCGGGACACGGCTACTACGAGCAGTACTTC	CASSQDGAGHGYYEQYF
TRBV29-1	TRBJ2-7	-	TRBD2	TGCAGCGTTGAAGCTTCTAGCGGCAACTCCTACGAGCAGTACTTC	CSVEASSGNSYEQYF
TRBV20-1	TRBJ2-3	-	TRBD2	TGCAGTGCCACCGGGACTAGCGCTTTTCACAATACGCAGTATTTT	CSATGTSAFHNTQYF
TRBV5-5	TRBJ1-4	few	-	TGTGCCAGCAAAAAGCTTTTCAGGGAGGACAATGAAAAACTGTTTTTT	CASKKLFREDNEKLFF
TRBV3-1	TRBJ2-1	few	-	TGTGCCAGCAGCCAAGTTATAAGGGACAAGAATGAGCAGTTCTTC	CASSQVIRDKNEQFF
TRBV4-2	TRBJ2-1	-	TRBD2	TGTGCCAGCAGGTCACACGCGGGGGGGTCTTACAATGAGCAGTTCTTC	CASRSHAGGSYNEQFF
TRBV20-1	TRBJ2-5	once	TRBD2	TGCAGTGAGGCTAGCGGGATACAAGAGACCCAGTACTTC	CSEASGIQETQYF
TRBV28	TRBJ2-2	few	-	TGTGCCAGCAGTTGGCCGATAAAAACCCTCACCGGGGAGCTGTTTTTT	CASSWPIKTLTGELFF
TRBV28	TRBJ1-5	-	-	TGTGCCAGCAGCGGAGTGGGCCCTCAGCCCCAGCATTTT	CASSGVGPQPQHF
TRBV5-1	TRBJ2-1	many	TRBD2	TGTGCCAGCAGCTTAGGTGGGACTAGCGGTTACAATGAGCAGTTCTTC	CASSLGGTSGYNEQFF
TRBV5-6	TRBJ2-5	many	-	TGTGCCAGCAGCCCCGAGGCTAGCCCTCAAGAGACCCAGTACTTC	CASSPEASPQETQYF
TRBV6-2/TRBV6-3	TRBJ2-3	-	TRBD2	TGTGCCAGCGTACATAGCGGGGGGGCCGGTACGCAGTATTTT	CASVHSGGAGTQYF
TRBV12-3/TRBV12-4	TRBJ2-5	few	TRBD1	TGTGCCAGCAGGAGGACAGGACCAGCCCAAGAGACCCAGTACTTC	CASRRTGPAQETQYF
TRBV7-2	TRBJ2-7	few	-	TGTGCCAGCAGCTTAGGACGGGAGAGCGGCGAGCAGTACTTC	CASSLGRESGEQYF
TRBV20-1	TRBJ2-5	-	-	TGCAGTGCTGTCTCGGAGACCCAGTACTTC	CSAVSETQYF